These 16 T cell receptor beta chains originate from one sample sequenced in a study of T cell responses to AZD1222 COVID-19 vaccine (TCRdb year 2021). Sample time point, as interpreted from the label and publication: baseline before first vaccination. Libraries were built with the immunoSEQ multiplex PCR assay. This immuneACCESS table, as held by TCRdb, lists in-frame sequences with V and J called but not all clones. Of the missing ones, under half trace to an unresolved V gene in checked studies; the others have no known cause. In all, the sample holds about 120,000 clones, and less than 95% of those were seen once. Of the sample, about 7% is held by the ten largest clones. The source material was peripheral blood, sampled on day 0 of AZD1222 vaccination. These receptors all stem from an adult in good health.

The chain employs TRBV9 and TRBJ2-3; perhaps D is TRBD1 or TRBD2 (6 bases each). The CDR3 has 16 residues. In germline, CDR1 is SGDLS, CDR2 YYNGEE. With 4 bases removed from V and 0 bases from J, the gap between germline ends came to 15 bases. CDR3 coding DNA: TGTGCCAGCAGCAAGGGGGGCAGGGATAGCACAGATACGCAGTATTTT. Translation: CASSKGGRDSTDTQYF.

V and J are TRBV19 and TRBJ1-1; 9 bases line up with TRBD1. The V gene end was trimmed by 6 bases and the J gene end by 4 bases; junction bases not matched to a gene: 3. Germline CDR1 reads LNHDA; CDR2 reads SQIVND (reference sequence). The CDR3 loop spans 13 amino acids. CDR3 sequence reads: CASRRTGATEAFF. CDR3 sequence (DNA): TGTGCCAGTAGAAGGACAGGGGCCACTGAAGCTTTCTTT.

The chain couples TRBV19 to TRBJ1-1; 7 bases agree with TRBD1. CDR1 is LNHDA and CDR2 is SQIVND in the germline V gene (reference sequence). CDR3 length equals 13 residues. V was clipped by 5 bases and J by 7 bases; unmatched bases: 7. CDR3 residues: CASSVGQAVEAFF. For the CDR3, the DNA is TGTGCCAGTAGTGTCGGACAGGCGGTTGAAGCTTTCTTT.

This clone turned up a few times. V gene TRBV5-1 combines with J gene TRBJ1-2; the match to TRBD1 covers 11 bases. CDR1 and CDR2 from the germline V gene are SGHRS and YFSETQ. V trimming: 0 bases; J trimming: 7 bases; junction bases outside the gene matches: 2. The CDR3 runs 14 residues. CDR3 protein: CASSLAGTGGGYTF. DNA of the CDR3: TGCGCCAGCAGCTTGGCCGGGACAGGGGGTGGCTACACCTTC.

The chain links TRBV6-5 to TRBJ2-7, with 8 bases that match TRBD1. The germline V gene has CDR1 MNHEY and CDR2 SVGAGI. CDR3 length: 15 amino acids. V was clipped by 4 bases and J by 4 bases; unmatched bases: 9. The CDR3 DNA reads as TGTGCCAGCAGTTCTGGCAGGGGGCGTGGGTACGAGCAGTACTTC. The encoded protein is CASSSGRGRGYEQYF.

This clone has a single count. This chain connects TRBV6-5 to TRBJ2-7, with 7 bases aligning to TRBD2. The CDR3 sequence is 16 residues long. Per the germline V gene, CDR1 is MNHEY and CDR2 is SVGAGI. The V and J ends lost 2 bases and 0 bases, in that order; junction bases with no gene match: 7. The CDR3 reads CASSYTSAGNSYEQYF. CDR3 DNA: TGTGCCAGCAGTTACACATCAGCGGGGAACTCCTACGAGCAGTACTTC.

The gene calls are TRBV28 and TRBJ1-5, with a tentative D call TRBD1 (6 bases). Germline V gene sequence: CDR1 MDHEN, CDR2 SYDVKM. Deletions cut 6 bases from V and 3 bases from J, with 15 bases between. This CDR3 comprises 15 residues. CDR3 amino acids: CASRPGGRNNQPQHF. The CDR3 nucleotides are TGTGCCAGCAGGCCGGGGGGCAGGAACAATCAGCCCCAGCATTTT.

J is TRBJ2-1 and V is TRBV7-9; no reliable D call. The CDR3 consists of 13 residues. Trimming stripped 1 base from V and 8 bases from J, with 9 bases between. Germline CDR1 SEHNR, CDR2 FQNEAQ (reference sequence). This CDR3 reads CASSLVLWDEQFF. The CDR3 region has the DNA TGTGCCAGCAGCTTAGTGCTCTGGGATGAGCAGTTCTTC.

This sequence joins TRBV9 and TRBJ1-1, with D unclear. CDR3 length: 13 amino acids. Per germline, CDR1 SGDLS and CDR2 YYNGEE. V was pared by 1 base and J by 1 base, with 5 bases between. The CDR3 nucleotides are TGTGCCAGCAGCGTAAGACAGAACACTGAAGCTTTCTTT. As protein: CASSVRQNTEAFF.

In nucleotides, the CDR3 is TGTGCCAGCAGTTATCCCGGGACAGGGGCTTCTGAAGCTTTCTTT. Translating it yields CASSYPGTGASEAFF. This chain links TRBV6-6 with TRBJ1-1; 10 bases match TRBD1. In germline, CDR1 is MNHNY, CDR2 SVGAGI (reference sequence). There are 15 residues in the CDR3. V shed 3 bases and J 6 bases; nucleotides not matched to a gene: 7.

The J gene is TRBJ1-2, the V gene TRBV6-5; possibly TRBD1 for D (6 bases). Germline V gives CDR1 MNHEY, CDR2 SVGAGI. Trimming left V 7 bases short and J 4 bases short, with 16 bases between. The CDR3 has 14 residues. CDR3 sequence (DNA): TGTGCCAGCATACTACAGGGAGCGCGCTATGGCTACACCTTC. Translated, it gives CASILQGARYGYTF.

V is TRBV5-4 and J is TRBJ2-1; D may be TRBD2 (6 bases). Germline-derived CDR1 and CDR2 are SGHNT and YYREEE (reference sequence). V was pared by 4 bases and J by 7 bases, with 21 bases between. This CDR3 region has 16 residues. The CDR3 is CASSPGGPVGNNEQFF. In nucleotides, the CDR3 is TGTGCCAGCAGCCCCGGGGGACCAGTCGGCAATAATGAGCAGTTCTTC.

This clone has more than one count but fewer than ten. V and J are TRBV24-1 and TRBJ2-5; 9 bases agree with TRBD2. Unmatched junction bases numbered 10, after V lost 0 bases and J lost 6 bases. This CDR3 is 17 amino acids long. The germline gives CDR1 KGHDR, CDR2 SFDVKD. This CDR3 reads CATSDLGRGTSSKTQYF. The CDR3 DNA is TGTGCCACCAGTGATTTGGGGAGGGGGACTAGCAGTAAGACCCAGTACTTC.

The rearrangement joins TRBV4-3 to TRBJ1-5; weak D call: TRBD1 (5 bases). The CDR3 is 15 amino acids. Trimming shortened V by 0 bases and J by 3 bases, and 9 bases separated the two germline ends. Looked up from germline, CDR1 is LGHNA and CDR2 is YSLEER. CDR3 region: CASSQDTRDNQPQHF. Written as DNA, the CDR3 is TGCGCCAGCAGCCAAGATACCAGGGACAATCAGCCCCAGCATTTT.

This clone appeared a single time. The J gene is TRBJ2-5, the V gene TRBV7-3; D perhaps matches TRBD1 (6 bases). Germline V lookup: CDR1 SGHTA, CDR2 FQGTGA. The ends were cut back, 5 bases at V and 5 bases at J, with 12 bases in the middle. The CDR3 is 13 amino acids. CDR3 nucleotide sequence: TGTGCCAGCAGCCTAGGGACACATGAGACCCAGTACTTC. Protein product: CASSLGTHETQYF. Filled out from reference TRBV7-3 and TRBJ2-5, the complete variable domain reads GAGVSQTPSNKVTEKGKYVELRCDPISGHTALYWYRQSLGQGPEFLIYFQGTGAADDSGLPNDRFFAVRPEGSVSTLKIQRTERGDSAVYLCASSLGTHETQYFGPGTRLLVL.

V usage is TRBV6-5 and J usage is TRBJ1-3, with D perhaps TRBD1 (6 bases). V lost 6 bases and J 3 bases, leaving 12 bases between the germline ends. The CDR3 covers 14 residues. The germline V gene encodes CDR1 MNHEY and CDR2 SVGAGI. CDR3 region: CASSDTGNGNTIYF. The CDR3 DNA reads TGTGCCAGCAGCGATACAGGGAATGGAAACACCATATATTTT.